These 15 T cell receptor beta chains were sequenced from one sample in a study of regulatory T cells in long-lasting Graves disease. Combining iRepertoire HTBI primers with Arm-PCR of CDR3 regions, the authors built TCR beta libraries. Each CDR3 protein is one row after TCRdb ran MiXCR on the multiplex PCR reads. The top ten clones hold 12% to 15% of a sample with around 250,000 distinct CDR3 sequences, 15% to 20% of them seen once. The time point: newly diagnosed GD, antithyroid drugs for less than 3 months. RNA extracted from PBMCs served as the sequencing template. These same data were also listed under a study on T cells in Graves' hyperthyroidism and ophthalmopathy.

The sample was peripheral blood mononuclear cells (PBMCs), taken at new diagnosis, from a patient treated with antithyroid drugs. The receptor set was obtained from a woman aged 30 to 39 with Graves disease.

The chain uses TRBV20-1 and TRBJ2-3, with 9 nucleotides matching TRBD2. V lost 3 bases and J lost 5; bases outside the gene matches: 6. This CDR3 is built from 14 residues. From germline, CDR1 is DFQATT and CDR2 SNEGSKA (reference sequence). CDR3 DNA: TGCAGTGCTAGCGCGGGGGGGGGGGTAGATACGCAGTATTTT. It specifies CSASAGGGVDTQYF.

This clonotype was recorded many times. The chain employs TRBV7-6 and TRBJ1-6; 8 bases line up with TRBD1. The CDR3 covers 15 residues. Germline CDR1 and CDR2: SGHVS and FNYEAQ. V was clipped by 1 base and J by 8 bases; unmatched bases: 4. The CDR3 coding sequence is TGTGCCAGCAGCTTAGGGGTGACAGGGGATTCACCCCTCCACTTT. Amino acid sequence: CASSLGVTGDSPLHF.

This clonotype was counted ten times or more. The V and J genes are TRBV24-1 and TRBJ2-1; 9 bases are shared with TRBD1. The CDR3 totals 20 residues. Germline loops: CDR1 KGHDR, CDR2 SFDVKD. With 1 base clipped from V and 1 base from J, the junction kept 13 bases outside the gene matches. The CDR3 here is CATSDLTGQGPALSYNEQFF. CDR3 DNA sequence: TGTGCCACCAGTGATTTAACGGGACAGGGCCCCGCGTTATCCTACAATGAGCAGTTCTTC.

This clonotype was counted a few times. The chain recombines TRBV19 with TRBJ2-2, with D possibly matching TRBD1 (6 bases). This CDR3 is built from 13 residues. The germline V gene encodes CDR1 LNHDA and CDR2 SQIVND (reference sequence). The ends were cut back, 5 bases at V and 7 bases at J, with 11 bases in the middle. This chain's CDR3 is CASSADSHGELFF. The CDR3 DNA sequence: TGTGCCAGTAGTGCGGACAGCCACGGGGAGCTGTTTTTT. The whole variable domain, remainder taken from reference TRBV19 and TRBJ2-2, is DGGITQSPKYLFRKEGQNVTLSCEQNLNHDAMYWYRQDPGQGLRLIYYSQIVNDFQKGDIAEGYSVSREKKESFPLTVTSAQKNPTAFYLCASSADSHGELFFGEGSRLTVL.

Ten or more counts support this clonotype. V gene TRBV5-1 combines with J gene TRBJ1-1; D unresolved. The V gene lost 0 bases and the J gene lost 0 bases, with 12 bases spanning the gap. Germline V CDR1 and CDR2: SGHRS, YFSETQ. This CDR3 is built from 16 residues. The CDR3, as DNA: TGCGCCAGCAGCTTGGATGGCAGAACCATGAACACTGAAGCTTTCTTT. Translated: CASSLDGRTMNTEAFF.

This chain links TRBV6-2 or TRBV6-3 with TRBJ1-1; D is uncertain. CDR1 MNHEY and CDR2 SVGEGT come from the germline V gene. The CDR3 covers 13 residues. Trimming shortened V by 6 bases and J by 3 bases, and 11 bases separated the two germline ends. The CDR3 spells CASSPYTDTEAFF. DNA for the CDR3: TGTGCCAGCAGCCCCTACACGGACACTGAAGCTTTCTTT.

At least ten counts were recorded for this clonotype. This chain connects TRBV20-1 to TRBJ2-5; 10 bases match TRBD1. CDR3 length: 14 amino acids. Germline CDR1 reads DFQATT; CDR2 reads SNEGSKA (reference sequence). After removal of 2 bases from V and 7 bases from J, the junction contained 7 bases not matched to a gene. CDR3 region: CSARRDRGVGTQYF. Here the CDR3 DNA reads TGCAGTGCTAGACGGGACAGGGGCGTTGGGACCCAGTACTTC.

Notes on this clonotype: This sequence may be a read error, since a much larger clone differs from it by one base. The V gene is TRBV7-7, the J gene TRBJ2-1; 9 positions match TRBD2. CDR1 is SSHAT, CDR2 FNYEAQ, per germline (reference sequence). Trimming removed 8 bases from V and 5 bases from J; junction bases left unmatched: 10. CDR3 length equals 15 residues. CDR3 amino acids: CASSYQRGVHNEQFF. CDR3 DNA: TGTGCCAGCTCCTACCAGCGGGGGGTTCACAATGAGCAGTTCTTC.

There are many counts of this clonotype. The V gene is TRBV20-1, the J gene TRBJ1-5, with 8 bases lining up with TRBD1. Germline loops: CDR1 DFQATT, CDR2 SNEGSKA (reference sequence). The CDR3 contains 15 residues. With V trimmed by 6 bases and J by 0 bases, 7 bases remained unmatched. The CDR3 DNA reads TGCAGTGCCAGTCAGGGGGCGCGTAGCAATCAGCCCCAGCATTTT. Amino acids: CSASQGARSNQPQHF.

Ten or more counts support this clonotype. The rearrangement uses TRBV20-1 and TRBJ1-2, with a possible D match to TRBD1 (6 bases). The CDR3 has 13 amino acids. V lost 0 bases to trimming and J lost 7 bases, with 12 bases between them. Germline loops: CDR1 DFQATT, CDR2 SNEGSKA (reference sequence). DNA of the CDR3: TGCAGTGCTAGAGAACTTCAGGGGCTTGGCTACACCTTC. It specifies CSARELQGLGYTF.

As DNA, the CDR3 is TGTGCCAGCAGTTTTCTTAACGAATACGAGCAGTACTTC. Its protein is CASSFLNEYEQYF. The V gene is TRBV12-3 or TRBV12-4, the J gene TRBJ2-7; D is unresolved. The germline V and J ends were trimmed by 3 bases and 4 bases, with 10 bases remaining between them. CDR3 length: 13 residues.

This clonotype has at least ten counts. The chain recombines TRBV5-1 with TRBJ1-2; 11 positions agree with TRBD1. V trimming: 4 bases; J trimming: 4 bases; junction bases outside the gene matches: 9. The CDR3 has 16 residues. Germline CDR1 and CDR2: SGHRS and YFSETQ. CDR3 region: CASSARDRGGIYGYTF. As DNA, the CDR3 is TGCGCCAGCAGCGCCCGGGACAGGGGGGGCATCTATGGCTACACCTTC.

This clonotype was detected a few times. The chain combines TRBV9 with TRBJ1-5, with TRBD1 matching over 8 bases. The CDR3 consists of 18 residues. V trimming: 9 bases; J trimming: 10 bases; junction bases outside the gene matches: 27. Germline CDR1 reads SGDLS; CDR2 reads YYNGEE. CDR3 sequence: CATFTSLRGDRSSGPQHF. The DNA for the CDR3 is TGTGCCACCTTTACCTCCCTCAGAGGGGACAGGTCCTCGGGACCCCAGCATTTT.

A remark on this clonotype: Given a much more abundant clone one base away, this may be a read error. This rearrangement joins TRBV6-5 to TRBJ2-3; unclear D gene. Germline V gene sequence: CDR1 MNHEY, CDR2 SVGAGI. The CDR3 runs to 16 residues. Trimming cost V 0 bases and J 0 bases, with 10 bases left between them. CDR3: CASSYSPQVSTDTQYF. CDR3 nucleotides: TGTGCCAGCAGTTACTCACCCCAGGTTAGCACAGATACGCAGTATTTT.

This clonotype was detected once. This may stem from a read error, because a much larger clone lies one nucleotide away. This chain joins TRBV15 and TRBJ2-2, with 11 positions matching TRBD1. Looked up from germline, CDR1 is LNHNV and CDR2 is YYDKDF (reference sequence). The CDR3 totals 16 residues. The CDR3 protein is CATSSRGQGVTGEPFF. DNA for the CDR3: TGTGCCACCAGCAGCAGGGGACAGGGGGTGACCGGGGAGCCGTTTTTT.